These 23 T cell receptor beta chains were sequenced from one sample in a study of T cells in Graves' hyperthyroidism and ophthalmopathy. The investigators amplified TCR beta CDR3 regions from RNA transcripts. With the HTBI primer set, the TCR CDR3 went through a first round of RT-PCR. TCRdb reprocessed the multiplex PCR reads with MiXCR, giving one entry per CDR3 protein. This table has roughly 420,000 distinct CDR3 sequences, roughly 13% appearing once. Specimen: blood. The source of these receptors is a woman in her late teens or twenties with Graves' hyperthyroidism.

The chain joins TRBV9 to TRBJ2-3; 9 bases agree with TRBD2. V lost 3 bases, J lost 1 base, and 6 bases stayed unmatched. This CDR3 is built from 16 residues. CDR1 and CDR2 (germline): SGDLS, YYNGEE. This CDR3 reads CASSGSGGRGTDTQYF. CDR3 nucleotides: TGTGCCAGCAGCGGCTCGGGCGGGAGGGGCACAGATACGCAGTATTTT. Full variable domain (missing parts from reference TRBV9 and TRBJ2-3): DSGVTQTPKHLITATGQRVTLRCSPRSGDLSVYWYQQSLDQGLQFLIQYYNGEERAKGNILERFSAQQFPDLHSELNLSSLELGDSALYFCASSGSGGRGTDTQYFGPGTRLTVL.

There are a few counts of this clonotype. An end of the junction differs from the germline gene, which may be a read error. The chain combines TRBV6-2 or TRBV6-3 with TRBJ1-5, with 7 bases lining up with TRBD1. CDR1 is MNHEY, CDR2 SVGEGT, per germline. The CDR3 is made up of 18 amino acids. Here the CDR3 DNA reads TGTGCCAGTAGTTGGAATCCTCCCAGGGGGATAAGCAATCAGCCCCAGCATTTT. It translates to CASSWNPPRGISNQPQHF.

In this sample, this clonotype turned up many times. The J gene is TRBJ2-7, the V gene TRBV20-1; TRBD1 aligns across 8 bases. The ends lost 3 bases at V and 2 bases at J; junction bases unmatched: 3. From germline, CDR1 is DFQATT and CDR2 SNEGSKA (reference sequence). This CDR3 spans 13 amino acids. The CDR3 DNA reads TGCAGTGCTAGGGACAGGGCTACCTACGAGCAGTACTTC. Protein product: CSARDRATYEQYF.

There are many counts of this clonotype. The chain couples TRBV18 to TRBJ2-2, with 7 positions matching TRBD2. The CDR3 totals 15 residues. CDR1 and CDR2 (germline): KGHSH, LQKENI. Germline trimming cut 1 base from V and 3 bases from J; bases unmatched to any gene: 2. The CDR3 is CASSPLAGHTGELFF. DNA for the CDR3: TGTGCCAGCTCACCACTAGCGGGCCACACCGGGGAGCTGTTTTTT.

This clonotype has a count of ten or more. The V gene is TRBV7-2, the J gene TRBJ2-1, with 11 bases identical to TRBD2. J gave up 5 bases and V 0 bases, and 3 bases lay outside the gene matches. The CDR3 sequence is 16 residues long. Per the germline V gene, CDR1 is SGHTA and CDR2 is FQGNSA. Here the CDR3 reads CASSLAPGLADNEQFF. The CDR3 DNA reads TGTGCCAGCAGCTTAGCCCCGGGACTAGCGGACAATGAGCAGTTCTTC. The full variable domain, with the rest looked up from reference TRBV7-2 and TRBJ2-1, is GAGVSQSPSNKVTEKGKDVELRCDPISGHTALYWYRQSLGQGLEFLIYFQGNSAPDKSGLPSDRFSAERTGGSVSTLTIQRTQQEDSAVYLCASSLAPGLADNEQFFGPGTRLTVL.

Ten or more counts support this clonotype. The chain recombines TRBV5-1 with TRBJ2-3, with D tentatively TRBD1 (6 bases). Trimming removed 4 bases from V and 2 bases from J, with 14 bases in between. CDR1 and CDR2 from the germline V gene are SGHRS and YFSETQ. CDR3 length: 15 amino acids. CDR3 nucleotides: TGCGCCAGCAGCGGGGCGGCAGGGGACACAGATACGCAGTATTTT. This encodes CASSGAAGDTDTQYF.

On this clonotype itself: A much larger clone differs by one base, so this may be a read error. No conserved phenylalanine or tryptophan is present at the end of the CDR3, so a read error is the likely explanation. The genes are TRBV12-3 or TRBV12-4 and TRBJ1-4; TRBD1 might be the D (5 bases). The CDR3 runs 14 residues. Trimming removed 6 bases from V and 6 bases from J, with 14 bases in between. CDR3: CASRGTQGDEKLFC. The CDR3 coding sequence is TGTGCCAGCAGGGGGACCCAGGGCGATGAAAAACTGTTTTGT.

This clonotype was recorded once. The chain couples TRBV6-5 to TRBJ2-3; D ambiguous. Trimming left V 4 bases short and J 5 bases short, with 19 bases between. From germline, CDR1 is MNHEY and CDR2 SVGAGI. The CDR3 consists of 16 residues. The CDR3: CASSLAIGYSVDTQYF. CDR3 sequence (DNA): TGTGCCAGCAGTTTGGCTATTGGTTATTCCGTAGATACGCAGTATTTT.

This chain joins TRBV7-3 and TRBJ2-2; 13 bases line up with TRBD2. This CDR3 has 16 amino acids. The V gene end was trimmed by 7 bases and the J gene end by 4 bases; junction bases not matched to a gene: 6. Germline V lookup: CDR1 SGHTA, CDR2 FQGTGA. The CDR3 DNA reads as TGTGCCAGCAACAAGGGACTAGCGGGGAGCACCGGGGAGCTGTTTTTT. It specifies CASNKGLAGSTGELFF.

This clonotype was counted at least ten times. The chain carries TRBV3-1 and TRBJ2-3; D unclear. V was trimmed by 4 bases and J by 6 bases, leaving 8 bases between them. Germline assignment: CDR1 LGHDT and CDR2 YNNKEL (reference sequence). The CDR3 is 12 residues long. The CDR3 here is CASSPGPDTQYF. The CDR3 bases are TGTGCCAGCAGCCCAGGTCCGGATACGCAGTATTTT.

This clonotype was recorded many times. This CDR3 reads CASSPTQGNSPLHF. CDR3 DNA sequence: TGTGCCAGCAGCCCTACACAGGGAAATTCACCCCTCCACTTT. The chain employs TRBV27 and TRBJ1-6, with a weak D call TRBD1 (6 bases). The V gene's germline CDR1 is MNHEY and CDR2 SMNVEV (reference sequence). CDR3 length: 14 amino acids. Trimming left V 6 bases short and J 7 bases short, with 13 bases between.

This clonotype was counted many times. V and J are TRBV5-1 and TRBJ2-1; D unresolved. V was trimmed by 0 bases and J by 2 bases, leaving 3 bases between them. This CDR3 is built from 13 residues. Germline CDR1 is SGHRS and CDR2 is YFSETQ. The CDR3 nucleotides are TGCGCCAGCAGCTTGGACACCTACAATGAGCAGTTCTTC. This encodes CASSLDTYNEQFF.

This clonotype has ten or more counts. The V gene is TRBV6-5, the J gene TRBJ1-2; D not certain. CDR3 length equals 13 residues. V was cut by 0 bases and J by 6 bases, with 8 bases left in between. CDR1 is MNHEY and CDR2 is SVGAGI in the germline V gene. The CDR3 sequence: CASSYSTIHGYTF. The CDR3 coding sequence is TGTGCCAGCAGTTACTCGACTATCCATGGCTACACCTTC.

The genes are TRBV4-1 and TRBJ1-6, with TRBD1 matching 7 bases. The germline CDR1 and CDR2 sequences are MGHRA and YSYEKL. The CDR3 is made up of 15 amino acids. Germline trimming cut 0 bases from V and 10 bases from J; bases unmatched to any gene: 6. In DNA, the CDR3 is TGCGCCAGCAGCCAAGATCCCGGACAGGTGTCACCCCTCCACTTT. Translation gives CASSQDPGQVSPLHF.

The rearrangement uses TRBV27 and TRBJ2-1, with TRBD1 identical over 7 bases. Germline loops: CDR1 MNHEY, CDR2 SMNVEV (reference sequence). Trimming cost V 8 bases and J 6 bases; bases outside gene matches: 7. This CDR3 is 13 amino acids long. CDR3 bases: TGTGCCAGCCGGGACAGTAAGATCAATGAGCAGTTCTTC. This codes for CASRDSKINEQFF.

This clonotype was detected ten times or more. This chain links TRBV20-1 with TRBJ2-5, with D tentatively TRBD1 (5 bases). Germline-derived CDR1 and CDR2 are DFQATT and SNEGSKA (reference sequence). V lost 8 bases and J lost 1, with 14 bases in between. This CDR3 comprises 13 residues. CDR3 loop: CSLQGRVQETQYF. DNA for the CDR3: TGCAGTCTCCAGGGCAGGGTCCAAGAGACCCAGTACTTC.

This chain links TRBV5-1 with TRBJ2-7; 8 bases fit TRBD1. Germline V gives CDR1 SGHRS, CDR2 YFSETQ. This CDR3 is built from 15 residues. V was clipped by 4 bases and J by 1 base; unmatched bases: 7. The CDR3 region is CASSVTGVGSYEQYF. CDR3 in DNA: TGCGCCAGCAGCGTGACAGGGGTTGGATCCTACGAGCAGTACTTC.

The V and J genes are TRBV19 and TRBJ2-7; a weak D match, TRBD2 (6 bases). This CDR3 has 13 amino acids. The V end was cut by 3 bases, the J end by 6 bases, with 12 bases between. From germline, CDR1 is LNHDA and CDR2 SQIVND (reference sequence). CDR3: CASSIGRGGEQYF. In DNA, the CDR3 is TGTGCCAGTAGTATCGGTAGGGGAGGCGAGCAGTACTTC.

This clonotype appeared many times. The J gene is TRBJ2-5, the V gene TRBV29-1; no clear D. This CDR3 has 17 amino acids. V lost 0 bases to trimming and J lost 1 base, with 18 bases between them. Germline V gives CDR1 SQVTM, CDR2 ANQGSEA. The CDR3 spells CSVEEDLEQPVQETQYF. The CDR3 DNA reads as TGCAGCGTTGAAGAGGATTTAGAACAGCCCGTCCAAGAGACCCAGTACTTC. Full variable domain (rest looked up from reference TRBV29-1 and TRBJ2-5): SAVISQKPSRDICQRGTSLTIQCQVDSQVTMMFWYRQQPGQSLTLIATANQGSEATYESGFVIDKFPISRPNLTFSTLTVSNMSPEDSSIYLCSVEEDLEQPVQETQYFGPGTRLLVL.

The rearrangement uses TRBV27 and TRBJ2-4, with a tentative D call TRBD1 (6 bases). Trimming shortened V by 6 bases and J by 0 bases, and 15 bases separated the two germline ends. Germline assignment: CDR1 MNHEY and CDR2 SMNVEV (reference sequence). The CDR3 is 16 amino acids. The CDR3 loop is CASSPRTALAKNIQYF. The CDR3 coding sequence is TGTGCCAGCAGCCCCCGGACAGCACTAGCCAAAAACATTCAGTACTTC.

There are many counts of this clonotype. This chain uses TRBV5-1 with TRBJ2-7; 13 bases align to TRBD2. V lost 7 bases and J lost 4; bases outside the gene matches: 11. Germline loops: CDR1 SGHRS, CDR2 YFSETQ. The length of the CDR3 is 16 residues. Written as DNA, the CDR3 is TGCGCCAGCGCGTTAAGTGGGACTAGCGGGATTTACGAGCAGTACTTC. It yields the protein CASALSGTSGIYEQYF.

The chain couples TRBV3-1 to TRBJ1-3; tentatively, D is TRBD1 (5 bases). CDR3 size: 17 residues. Germline-derived CDR1 and CDR2 are LGHDT and YNNKEL (reference sequence). Trimming removed 0 bases at V and 1 base at J, with 13 bases between. CDR3: CASSQDAGGWSGNTIYF. The CDR3, as DNA: TGTGCCAGCAGCCAAGATGCGGGGGGATGGTCTGGAAACACCATATATTTT.

The chain carries TRBV19 and TRBJ2-3, with D maybe TRBD2 (5 bases). V lost 1 base and J lost 0, with 17 bases in between. This CDR3 contains 18 residues. The germline gives CDR1 LNHDA, CDR2 SQIVND (reference sequence). CDR3 region: CASSIGPTAQRSTDTQYF. The CDR3 DNA is TGTGCCAGTAGTATAGGTCCTACGGCCCAGCGGAGCACAGATACGCAGTATTTT.